The 24 T cell receptor beta chains reported below all come from one sample, sequenced in a study of CXCR3-negative and CXCR3-positive naive CD8 T cells. No antigen has been identified for these receptors. Overall study findings and caveats: When CXCR3-positive naive cells were set against CXCR3-negative naive cells, the former had more hydrophobic TRB CDR3s.

The authors prepared UMI-labeled TRB cDNA libraries by 5' RACE. TCRdb reprocessed the 5' RACE reads and keeps a single row for each CDR3 protein, giving no DNA. The sample totals more than 80,000 distinct CDR3 sequences. The sequencing input was naive CXCR3+ CD8+ T cells from blood. Specified subset: CD45RO-CCR7+CD27+CD95- naive CD8+ T cells expressing CXCR3 (TNR3+). Receptors originate from a human donor in good health. Some clones in this sample may be carry-over from other donors' samples.

The rearrangement uses TRBV4-1 and TRBJ2-3; TCRdb gives TRBD2 as the D gene, but with no DNA this cannot be confirmed. This CDR3 is 13 amino acids long. The germline gives CDR1 MGHRA, CDR2 YSYEKL. CDR3 amino acids: CASRSERGYTQYF.

The rearrangement uses TRBV29-1 and TRBJ2-4; TCRdb reports TRBD1, a call that lacks DNA to check it against. Germline loops: CDR1 SQVTM, CDR2 ANQGSEA. CDR3 length: 12 residues. This CDR3 is CSVETGVNIQYF.

V gene TRBV7-9 combines with J gene TRBJ2-7; TCRdb gives TRBD1 as the D gene, but with no DNA this cannot be confirmed. Germline CDR1 and CDR2: SEHNR and FQNEAQ (reference sequence). The CDR3 has 14 residues. This CDR3 reads CASSRPTGTYEQYF.

The chain carries TRBV7-7 and TRBJ2-1; TCRdb names TRBD1, which stays unverified in the absence of DNA. Germline CDR1 reads SSHAT; CDR2 reads FNYEAQ (reference sequence). The CDR3 sequence is 15 residues long. CDR3 in amino acids: CASSPRTGSYNEQFF.

The chain carries TRBV29-1 and TRBJ2-1. In germline, CDR1 is SQVTM, CDR2 ANQGSEA. CDR3 length: 12 amino acids. The CDR3 region is CSVEGNDNEQFF.

The chain carries TRBV28 and TRBJ2-7; absent DNA, TCRdb's TRBD1 call cannot be checked. The germline V gene encodes CDR1 MDHEN and CDR2 SYDVKM. The CDR3 consists of 15 residues. CDR3 sequence reads: CASSIVGQQAYEQYF.

The rearrangement links TRBV4-3 to TRBJ2-7; with no DNA, the TCRdb D assignment of TRBD1 cannot be verified. The germline CDR1 and CDR2 sequences are LGHNA and YSLEER. The CDR3 is 14 residues long. The CDR3 sequence: CASSPGTGGYEQYF.

The chain links TRBV4-1 to TRBJ1-1; the TCRdb D gene call, TRBD1, has no DNA to confirm it. Germline V gene sequence: CDR1 MGHRA, CDR2 YSYEKL. The CDR3 runs 16 residues. CDR3 sequence: CASSQALGTANTEAFF.

The chain links TRBV29-1 to TRBJ2-7. The germline V gene encodes CDR1 SQVTM and CDR2 ANQGSEA. The CDR3 is made up of 12 amino acids. CDR3 amino acids: CSVDKGNYEQYF.

CDR3 residues: CASSLDLAGVRNEQFF. The chain employs TRBV5-1 and TRBJ2-1; lacking DNA, the TRBD2 call made by TCRdb goes unchecked. The CDR3 length is 16 residues. Germline CDR1 reads SGHRS; CDR2 reads YFSETQ.

The chain joins TRBV5-6 to TRBJ2-2; TCRdb lists TRBD1, though no DNA is available to test this call. CDR1 SGHDT and CDR2 YYEEEE come from the germline V gene. The CDR3 has 15 residues. The CDR3 region is CASRWTGGITGELFF.

The rearrangement uses TRBV30 and TRBJ2-7. The CDR3 is made up of 12 amino acids. Germline V CDR1 and CDR2: GTSNPN, SVGIG (reference sequence). CDR3 sequence: CAWMEGAHEQYF. Based on the CDR3 plus reference TRBV30 and TRBJ2-7, the full variable domain is SQTIHQWPATLVQPVGSPLSLECTVEGTSNPNLYWYRQAAGRGLQLLFYSVGIGQISSEVPQNLSASRPQDRQFILSSKKLLLSDSGFYLCAWMEGAHEQYFGPGTRLTVT.

The rearrangement joins TRBV5-1 to TRBJ2-7. The CDR3 sequence is 13 residues long. Germline V gene lookup returns CDR1 SGHRS and CDR2 YFSETQ. CDR3 amino acids: CASSWTESYEQYF. The full variable domain, in which reference TRBV5-1 and TRBJ2-7 provide the parts outside the CDR3, is KAGVTQTPRYLIKTRGQQVTLSCSPISGHRSVSWYQQTPGQGLQFLFEYFSETQRNKGNFPGRFSGRQFSNSRSEMNVSTLELGDSALYLCASSWTESYEQYFGPGTRLTVT.

The genes are TRBV7-9 and TRBJ2-3; TCRdb proposes TRBD2, but this gene call is untestable without DNA. This CDR3 is 17 amino acids long. Germline CDR1 and CDR2: SEHNR and FQNEAQ (reference sequence). The CDR3 sequence: CASSSLTRLGSTDTQYF.

The genes are TRBV4-1 and TRBJ2-1; TCRdb gives TRBD2 as the D gene, but with no DNA this cannot be confirmed. CDR3 length: 15 residues. From germline, CDR1 is MGHRA and CDR2 YSYEKL. The CDR3 is CASSPQTGIADEQFF.

The J gene is TRBJ2-3, the V gene TRBV29-1. Germline CDR1 and CDR2: SQVTM and ANQGSEA. The CDR3 is 14 amino acids. This chain's CDR3 is CSVRVGLVTDTQYF.

The rearrangement joins TRBV4-3 to TRBJ2-5; TCRdb reports TRBD2, a call that lacks DNA to check it against. This CDR3 is built from 15 residues. Germline-derived CDR1 and CDR2 are LGHNA and YSLEER. The CDR3 region is CASSQGASGQETQYF.

The rearrangement uses TRBV11-3 and TRBJ2-3; checking the TCRdb D call of TRBD1 is not possible without DNA. Per germline, CDR1 SGHNT and CDR2 YENEEA. The CDR3 runs to 15 residues. The CDR3 is CASSTRTDLSDTQYF.

The V call is TRBV12-3 or TRBV12-4, the J call TRBJ2-2; checking the TCRdb D call of TRBD1 is not possible without DNA. The CDR3 covers 15 residues. CDR3 loop: CASSFDRENTGELFF.

This chain joins TRBV14 and TRBJ2-5. Looked up from germline, CDR1 is SGHDN and CDR2 is FVKESK. The CDR3 runs to 12 residues. CDR3 amino acids: CASSLTTETQYF.

This chain connects TRBV5-1 to TRBJ2-2. The germline gives CDR1 SGHRS, CDR2 YFSETQ. The CDR3 sequence is 13 residues long. This CDR3 reads CASSLNPTGELFF. The whole variable domain, remainder taken from reference TRBV5-1 and TRBJ2-2, is KAGVTQTPRYLIKTRGQQVTLSCSPISGHRSVSWYQQTPGQGLQFLFEYFSETQRNKGNFPGRFSGRQFSNSRSEMNVSTLELGDSALYLCASSLNPTGELFFGEGSRLTVL.

The V and J genes are TRBV7-9 and TRBJ2-1. This CDR3 is 13 amino acids long. Germline values: CDR1 SEHNR, CDR2 FQNEAQ (reference sequence). The CDR3 region is CASSLALSSEQFF.

The chain uses TRBV13 and TRBJ2-7; absent DNA, TCRdb's TRBD1 call cannot be checked. The CDR3 consists of 15 residues. Germline-derived CDR1 and CDR2 are PRHDT and FYEKMQ (reference sequence). The CDR3 protein is CASSPKGTGAYQQYF.

V and J are TRBV4-1 and TRBJ2-7; with no DNA, the TCRdb D assignment of TRBD2 cannot be verified. This CDR3 region has 15 residues. The V gene's germline CDR1 is MGHRA and CDR2 YSYEKL. CDR3 residues: CASSQAPSGTYEQYF.